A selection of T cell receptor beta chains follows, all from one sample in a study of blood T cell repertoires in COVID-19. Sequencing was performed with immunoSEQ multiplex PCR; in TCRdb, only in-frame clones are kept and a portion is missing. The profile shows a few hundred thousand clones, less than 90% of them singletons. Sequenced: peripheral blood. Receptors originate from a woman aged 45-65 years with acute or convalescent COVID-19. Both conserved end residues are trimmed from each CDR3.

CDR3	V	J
ASTFGTGGSSPLH	TRBV7-2	TRBJ1-6
ASSIGQGGQPQH	TRBV7-9	TRBJ1-5
ASSPTGQEYNEQF	TRBV5-1	TRBJ2-1
ASSFGLALRGETQY	TRBV11-2	TRBJ2-5
ASKEGVYTEAF	TRBV10-2	TRBJ1-1
ASSLDRVSRGGSDTQY	TRBV7-9	TRBJ2-3
ASSTPVAGAAYEQY	TRBV7-2	TRBJ2-7
AWSRVDRGTNEQF	TRBV30	TRBJ2-1
ASSVHTSDTQY	TRBV9	TRBJ2-3
ASSLVGQKETQY	TRBV7-2	TRBJ2-5
ATSGGGGALSLNEQF	TRBV15	TRBJ2-1